Below are 7 T cell receptor beta chains sequenced from a single sample in a study of T cells in Graves' hyperthyroidism and ophthalmopathy. There were TCR beta CDR3 regions amplified from RNA transcripts. Using the HTBI primer set, a first-round RT-PCR was run on the TCR CDR3. TCRdb re-analysed the multiplex PCR reads in MiXCR, keeping a single row per CDR3 protein. The repertoire holds roughly 720,000 distinct CDR3 sequences, with approximately 15% as singletons. Sequencing input: blood. These receptors all stem from a middle-aged man with Graves' hyperthyroidism.

Only a few counts were recorded for this clonotype. This rearrangement joins TRBV13 to TRBJ1-2, with 7 bases identical to TRBD1. The V gene's germline CDR1 is PRHDT and CDR2 FYEKMQ (reference sequence). With 5 bases clipped from V and 5 bases from J, the junction kept 8 bases outside the gene matches. This CDR3 is 14 amino acids long. DNA for the CDR3: TGTGCCAGCAGCACACGGGACAGAATTTATGGCTACACCTTC. Translating it yields CASSTRDRIYGYTF.

This clonotype was picked up many times. The chain links TRBV29-1 to TRBJ2-7; unclear D gene. Germline CDR1 SQVTM, CDR2 ANQGSEA. The CDR3 extends over 13 amino acids. Trimming pared 0 bases from V and 3 bases from J, leaving 9 bases between. The CDR3 sequence: CSVEEIGSYEQYF. CDR3 DNA: TGCAGCGTTGAAGAAATCGGCAGCTACGAGCAGTACTTC.

J is TRBJ2-2 and V is TRBV20-1, with 7 bases lining up with TRBD2. Germline CDR1 is DFQATT and CDR2 is SNEGSKA (reference sequence). V was pared by 5 bases and J by 0 bases, with 18 bases of the junction left unmatched. The length of the CDR3 is 19 residues. Written as DNA, the CDR3 is TGCAGTGCTTCCCACGTTGGGAGGGGATCTATTACGAACACCGGGGAGCTGTTTTTT. It translates to CSASHVGRGSITNTGELFF.

This clonotype has more than one count but fewer than ten. This chain uses TRBV30 with TRBJ1-2; no clear D gene. The germline gives CDR1 GTSNPN, CDR2 SVGIG (reference sequence). This CDR3 region has 13 residues. The ends were cut back, 4 bases at V and 9 bases at J, with 18 bases in the middle. The CDR3 spells CAWKVTGIRSYTF. Written as DNA, the CDR3 is TGTGCCTGGAAGGTTACGGGGATTAGAAGCTACACCTTC. The variable domain in full, with the rest retrieved from reference TRBV30 and TRBJ1-2, is SQTIHQWPATLVQPVGSPLSLECTVEGTSNPNLYWYRQAAGRGLQLLFYSVGIGQISSEVPQNLSASRPQDRQFILSSKKLLLSDSGFYLCAWKVTGIRSYTFGSGTRLTVV.

The rearrangement uses TRBV6-1 and TRBJ2-6; weak D call: TRBD1 (6 bases). This CDR3 region has 15 residues. The V and J ends lost 6 bases and 2 bases respectively, with 11 bases between them. CDR1 is MNHNS, CDR2 SASEGT, per germline. As DNA, the CDR3 is TGTGCCAGCAGGAGACAGGTTGCTGGGGCCAACGTCCTGACTTTC. Amino acids: CASRRQVAGANVLTF.

The rearrangement uses TRBV6-2 or TRBV6-3 and TRBJ1-1; the D is unclear. Trimming shortened V by 8 bases and J by 5 bases, and 9 bases separated the two germline ends. Germline CDR1 is MNHEY and CDR2 is SVGEGT. CDR3 length: 11 amino acids. The CDR3 region has the DNA TGTGCCAGCCAGGTTGGGACTGAAGCTTTCTTT. This sequence encodes CASQVGTEAFF.

Many counts were recorded for this clonotype. The chain employs TRBV30 and TRBJ2-7; possibly TRBD2 for D (5 bases). V was trimmed by 0 bases and J by 2 bases, leaving 14 bases between them. This CDR3 region has 15 residues. From germline, CDR1 is GTSNPN and CDR2 SVGIG (reference sequence). The CDR3 spells CAWSVLRGAAYEQYF. CDR3 nucleotide sequence: TGTGCCTGGAGTGTCCTTCGGGGTGCCGCCTACGAGCAGTACTTC.